These T cell receptor beta chains were read from a single sample in a study of T cell responses to AZD1222 COVID-19 vaccine. The protocol was immunoSEQ multiplex PCR, while the TCRdb copy is restricted to in-frame clones and leaves out a portion. The sample includes some 63,000 clones, 80% to 90% of them seen just once. The input for sequencing was peripheral blood, taken on day 0 of AZD1222 vaccination. These receptors all stem from an adult in good health. The CDR3 runs from the conserved cysteine through the conserved F or W. Each record gives: clone size, D gene, V gene, J gene, CDR3 DNA, CDR3 protein. A D gene is named only where the DNA matches it firmly. A clone size is listed for some rows: how often the clone was seen (once, few, many), or a class if it is expanded.

-	-	TRBV21-1	TRBJ1-4	TGTGCCAGCAGCACGCCCCGGACAGCAACTAATGAAAAACTGTTTTTT	CASSTPRTATNEKLFF
-	TRBD1	TRBV2	TRBJ2-7	TGTGCCAGCAGTGAGGGACAGGGGGCAAGGGTCGACGAGCAGTACTTC	CASSEGQGARVDEQYF
-	TRBD1	TRBV4-2	TRBJ2-2	TGTGCCAGCAGCCAAGATGGACAGGCAAACACCGGGGAGCTGTTTTTT	CASSQDGQANTGELFF
-	TRBD2	TRBV18	TRBJ2-3	TGTGCCAGCTCACCACCGGGACTAGCAGGGACGGCAGATACGCAGTATTTT	CASSPPGLAGTADTQYF
-	-	TRBV7-9	TRBJ1-2	TGTGCCAGCAGCTCGTTTCAGGGTTTTGGCTACACCTTC	CASSSFQGFGYTF
-	-	TRBV10-2	TRBJ2-1	TGCGCCAGCAGTGATCCGACGGGGGACACCTACAATGAGCAGTTCTTC	CASSDPTGDTYNEQFF
-	TRBD1	TRBV19	TRBJ1-2	TGTGCCAGTAGTCCCCTGGACAGGGGGCGTAGTGGCTACACCTTC	CASSPLDRGRSGYTF
-	-	TRBV6-5	TRBJ2-2	TGTGCCAGCACACGGGAGTTCACCGGGGAGCTGTTTTTT	CASTREFTGELFF
-	-	TRBV9	TRBJ2-1	TGTGCCAGCAGCGTAGAAGGATTCCATTACAATGAGCAGTTCTTC	CASSVEGFHYNEQFF
-	-	TRBV25-1	TRBJ1-1	TGTGCCAGCAGTGATATCGGGACCGCGAACACTGAAGCTTTCTTT	CASSDIGTANTEAFF
-	TRBD1	TRBV9	TRBJ1-6	TGTGCCAGCAGCGCAAACAGGGGGGATAATTCACCCCTCCACTTT	CASSANRGDNSPLHF
-	TRBD1	TRBV18	TRBJ2-7	TGTGCCAGCTCACCAGGGACAGGAGGCTACGAGCAGTACTTC	CASSPGTGGYEQYF
-	TRBD1	TRBV7-2	TRBJ1-6	TGTGCCAGCAGCGCAGGGGACAGGGGTTATAATTCACCCCTCCACTTT	CASSAGDRGYNSPLHF
-	-	TRBV28	TRBJ2-3	TGTGCCAGCAGCTCGGGTGAGATCCTCACAGATACGCAGTATTTT	CASSSGEILTDTQYF
-	-	TRBV28	TRBJ1-5	TGTGCCAGCAGTTTATCAGGAACCTTCAATCAGCCCCAGCATTTT	CASSLSGTFNQPQHF
-	-	TRBV28	TRBJ1-2	TGTGCCAGCAGTTACGGGGAGGTGAGGGGCTACACCTTC	CASSYGEVRGYTF
once	-	TRBV21-1	TRBJ2-1	TGTGCCAGCACAGGGGAGGGTTACTACAATGAGCAGTTCTTC	CASTGEGYYNEQFF
-	TRBD2	TRBV6-5	TRBJ2-1	TGTGCCAGCAGTTCAAGGGGCTCTAGCGGTCGCAATGAGCAGTTCTTC	CASSSRGSSGRNEQFF
-	-	TRBV4-3	TRBJ2-3	TGCGCCAGCAGCCAAGTCTACAGTGGCGGACAGACAGATACGCAGTATTTT	CASSQVYSGGQTDTQYF
-	TRBD1	TRBV5-1	TRBJ1-1	TGCGCCAGCAGCCAAAACCCCGGGACAGGGCGGGCTGAAGCTTTCTTT	CASSQNPGTGRAEAFF
-	TRBD1	TRBV19	TRBJ1-2	TGTGCCAGTCGAGCGGGACAGGGATATGGCTACACCTTC	CASRAGQGYGYTF
-	-	TRBV4-2	TRBJ1-1	TGTGCCAGCAGCCAAGTAGTCAGGGACCGGAACACTGAAGCTTTCTTT	CASSQVVRDRNTEAFF
-	-	TRBV9	TRBJ2-2	TGTGCCAGCAGCGTAGACGGGAGAGGGAACACCGGGGAGCTGTTTTTT	CASSVDGRGNTGELFF
few	TRBD2	TRBV11-2	TRBJ2-1	TGTGCCAGCAGCCCCCCACTAGCGGGTGATAATGAGCAGTTCTTC	CASSPPLAGDNEQFF